These 28 T cell receptor beta chains originate from one sample sequenced in a study of T cell responses to AZD1222 COVID-19 vaccine. TCRdb's table, derived via immunoSEQ multiplex PCR, lists solely in-frame clones and lacks some. The sample lists 100,000 to 150,000 clones, about 90% occurring once. The specimen comprised peripheral blood, sampled on day 0 of AZD1222 vaccination. These receptors were obtained from an adult in good health.

This clone has a handful of counts. The chain carries TRBV19 and TRBJ1-1, with D possibly matching TRBD1 (6 bases). Germline lookup yields CDR1 LNHDA and CDR2 SQIVND (reference sequence). Trimming left V 8 bases short and J 5 bases short, with 21 bases between. This CDR3 comprises 15 residues. The CDR3 reads CASAGTLAIRTEAFF. In DNA form, the CDR3 reads TGTGCCAGTGCTGGGACATTGGCCATTCGGACTGAAGCTTTCTTT.

The chain combines TRBV5-1 with TRBJ2-6; D may correspond to TRBD1 or TRBD2 (5 bases each). Germline CDR1 SGHRS, CDR2 YFSETQ. V was cut by 2 bases and J by 0 bases, with 15 bases left in between. The CDR3 is 18 residues long. The chain's CDR3 is CASSFARGDSSGANVLTF. The CDR3 nucleotides read TGCGCCAGCAGCTTCGCGAGGGGCGATAGCTCTGGGGCCAACGTCCTGACTTTC.

The chain uses TRBV4-1 and TRBJ2-7, with 7 nucleotides matching TRBD1. The CDR3 extends over 15 amino acids. The germline CDR1 and CDR2 sequences are MGHRA and YSYEKL. The ends lost 3 bases at V and 6 bases at J; junction bases unmatched: 11. The CDR3 nucleotides are TGCGCCAGCAGCCAGAAGGTGACAGGGCGAGTCGAGCAGTACTTC. Protein product: CASSQKVTGRVEQYF.

J is TRBJ2-7 and V is TRBV28, with D perhaps being TRBD1 or TRBD2 (5 bases each). The CDR3 loop spans 14 amino acids. CDR1 is MDHEN and CDR2 is SYDVKM in the germline V gene. Trimming cost V 6 bases and J 5 bases, with 17 bases left between them. CDR3 DNA: TGTGCCAGCAGCCAGGGACCCATGTTCAACGAGCAGTACTTC. It encodes CASSQGPMFNEQYF.

The chain has TRBV7-3 and TRBJ2-2; TRBD1 agrees at 7 bases. The CDR3 has 16 amino acids. Germline V gives CDR1 SGHTA, CDR2 FQGTGA. V lost 2 bases to trimming and J lost 7 bases; unmatched junction nucleotides: 10. The CDR3 sequence is CASSLLQGDLSGELFF. The CDR3 region has the DNA TGTGCCAGCAGCTTACTCCAGGGGGATTTGAGCGGGGAGCTGTTTTTT.

The V gene is TRBV2, the J gene TRBJ1-5; 9 nucleotides agree with TRBD1. CDR1 and CDR2 from the germline V gene are SNHLY and FYNNEI. The junction had 1 base not matched to a gene; V was cut back by 6 bases and J by 1 base. CDR3 size: 14 residues. The CDR3 bases are TGTGCCAGCAGACAGGGGGCGAGCAATCAGCCCCAGCATTTT. It is translated as CASRQGASNQPQHF.

This chain joins TRBV29-1 and TRBJ1-1; D not certain. Germline V gene data show CDR1 as SQVTM and CDR2 as ANQGSEA. Deletions cut 5 bases from V and 0 bases from J, with 1 base between. The CDR3 runs to 10 residues. CDR3 coding DNA: TGCAGCGTTATGAACACTGAAGCTTTCTTT. Residues: CSVMNTEAFF.

The genes are TRBV6-5 and TRBJ1-3; D not certain. The CDR3 runs 15 residues. V lost 2 bases and J 0 bases, leaving 8 bases between the germline ends. Germline CDR1 and CDR2: MNHEY and SVGAGI. CDR3: CASSYDGFSGNTIYF. The DNA for the CDR3 is TGTGCCAGCAGTTACGACGGCTTCTCTGGAAACACCATATATTTT.

The gene calls are TRBV6-2 or TRBV6-3 and TRBJ1-5; 8 nucleotides match TRBD1. The V and J ends lost 6 bases and 3 bases, in that order; junction bases with no gene match: 19. CDR3 length equals 19 residues. Germline assignment: CDR1 MNHEY and CDR2 SVGEGT. The chain's CDR3 is CASSRDIDRGESYNQPQHF. The DNA for the CDR3 is TGTGCCAGCAGCCGAGATATTGACAGGGGCGAGAGTTACAATCAGCCCCAGCATTTT.

J is TRBJ1-5 and V is TRBV18; possible D gene TRBD1, 5 bases. Germline CDR1 reads KGHSH; CDR2 reads LQKENI. The CDR3 spans 15 residues. The V gene lost 1 base and the J gene lost 4 bases, with 11 bases spanning the gap. For the CDR3, the DNA is TGTGCCAGCTCACCACGGGGGACGGAAAATCAGCCCCAGCATTTT. Its protein product is CASSPRGTENQPQHF.

The V and J genes are TRBV2 and TRBJ2-6; TRBD1 is a possible D gene (6 bases). Trimming removed 10 bases at V and 5 bases at J, with 12 bases between. CDR3 length equals 13 residues. The V gene's germline CDR1 is SNHLY and CDR2 FYNNEI. CDR3 DNA: TGTGCCATCGCGGACAGCAGGGCCAACGTCCTGACTTTC. Amino acid sequence: CAIADSRANVLTF.

V and J are TRBV9 and TRBJ2-6; D tentatively reads TRBD1 or TRBD2 (5 bases each). This CDR3 is built from 16 residues. Germline values: CDR1 SGDLS, CDR2 YYNGEE. V gave up 0 bases and J gave up 4 bases, with 11 bases separating them. CDR3 DNA sequence: TGTGCCAGCAGCGTAGGGGCAGGGAGCGGGGCCAACGTCCTGACTTTC. This translates into CASSVGAGSGANVLTF.

This clone was observed once. The chain couples TRBV28 to TRBJ1-6, with TRBD1 identical over 8 bases. CDR3 size: 15 residues. The ends lost 5 bases at V and 10 bases at J; junction bases unmatched: 10. The germline V gene has CDR1 MDHEN and CDR2 SYDVKM. This CDR3 is CASSTTDRVGSPLHF. In DNA form, the CDR3 reads TGTGCCAGCAGTACAACGGACAGGGTAGGCTCACCCCTCCACTTT.

This clone was seen a few times. This chain joins TRBV12-3 or TRBV12-4 and TRBJ2-7; D unclear. CDR3 length: 12 residues. The ends were cut back, 2 bases at V and 2 bases at J, with 4 bases in the middle. The CDR3 region is CASSLWAYEQYF. In nucleotides, the CDR3 is TGTGCCAGCAGTTTATGGGCCTACGAGCAGTACTTC.

The chain couples TRBV30 to TRBJ1-4; D remains ambiguous. The germline CDR1 and CDR2 sequences are GTSNPN and SVGIG (reference sequence). V was trimmed by 3 bases and J by 0 bases, leaving 8 bases between them. The CDR3 has 14 amino acids. The CDR3 loop reads CAWRTVATNEKLFF. CDR3 in DNA: TGTGCCTGGAGGACGGTTGCAACTAATGAAAAACTGTTTTTT.

This rearrangement joins TRBV5-1 to TRBJ2-7; D may be TRBD2 (7 bases). Looked up from germline, CDR1 is SGHRS and CDR2 is YFSETQ. There are 13 residues in the CDR3. CDR3 DNA sequence: TGCGCAGATAAAGGGGGGGCCGGGAACGAGCAGTACTTC. As protein: CADKGGAGNEQYF.

CDR3 DNA sequence: TGTGCCAGCAGCCCTTTCCCCCCAGACACGTTCGGCTATGGCTACACCTTC. It encodes CASSPFPPDTFGYGYTF. The rearrangement uses TRBV6-2 or TRBV6-3 and TRBJ1-2; D not certain. Per germline, CDR1 MNHEY and CDR2 SVGEGT. This CDR3 is built from 17 residues. The V and J ends lost 6 bases and 4 bases respectively, with 24 bases between them.

The gene calls are TRBV6-5 and TRBJ2-3; no clear D gene. V lost 10 bases and J 1 base, leaving 15 bases between the germline ends. The CDR3 totals 14 residues. The germline V gene encodes CDR1 MNHEY and CDR2 SVGAGI. For the CDR3, the DNA is TGTGCCACCCTTACGGACGGTGGCACAGATACGCAGTATTTT. Encoded protein: CATLTDGGTDTQYF.

The CDR3 DNA follows: TGTGCCAGCAGCCGGCCGGGACTAGCGGCAAATGAGCAGTTCTTC. Amino acids: CASSRPGLAANEQFF. This rearrangement joins TRBV5-4 to TRBJ2-1; TRBD2 agrees at 11 bases. Trimming took 4 bases from V and 7 from J; bases not matched to a gene: 7. Germline CDR1 reads SGHNT; CDR2 reads YYREEE (reference sequence). The CDR3 has 15 residues.

This chain links TRBV5-1 with TRBJ1-1, with 9 positions matching TRBD1. The germline V gene has CDR1 SGHRS and CDR2 YFSETQ. The CDR3 extends over 15 amino acids. Losses at the gene ends were 4 bases for V and 1 base for J; bases not matched to a gene: 5. For the CDR3, the DNA is TGCGCCAGCAGCCGGACAGGGGCGGCGAACACTGAAGCTTTCTTT. Its translation: CASSRTGAANTEAFF.

The CDR3 DNA follows: TGTGCCAGCAGCTTGGACAGGGATCAGCCCCAGCATTTT. It specifies CASSLDRDQPQHF. The gene calls are TRBV5-5 and TRBJ1-5; the D gene is possibly TRBD1 (6 bases). The CDR3 sequence is 13 residues long. CDR1 is SGHKS and CDR2 is YYEKEE in the germline V gene (reference sequence). Trimming cost V 0 bases and J 5 bases, with 6 bases left between them.

The J gene is TRBJ2-4, the V gene TRBV6-2 or TRBV6-3; 11 bases agree with TRBD2. The J segment lost 5 bases and the V segment lost 4 bases, leaving 4 bases of the junction unmatched. This CDR3 has 15 residues. Germline V CDR1 and CDR2: MNHEY, SVGEGT. The CDR3 DNA is TGTGCCAGCAGTTCTCCGACTAGCGGGGAAAACATTCAGTACTTC. Its protein is CASSSPTSGENIQYF.

This clone has a handful of counts. This chain connects TRBV6-5 to TRBJ1-6; TRBD1 agrees at 7 bases. Germline CDR1 reads MNHEY; CDR2 reads SVGAGI. CDR3 length: 15 residues. V gave up 6 bases and J gave up 7 bases; unmatched junction bases: 9. This CDR3 is CASSETGLGNSPLHF. CDR3 nucleotides: TGTGCCAGCAGCGAGACAGGGTTGGGGAATTCACCCCTCCACTTT.

The chain employs TRBV12-3 or TRBV12-4 and TRBJ1-1, with D uncertain. There are 10 residues in the CDR3. Trimming stripped 8 bases from V and 10 bases from J, with 11 bases between. In DNA form, the CDR3 reads TGTGCCAGCGCACTACGAGTAGCTTTCTTT. Residues: CASALRVAFF.

V and J are TRBV23-1 and TRBJ2-7; the D is unclear. TRBV23-1 is placed among ORFs of uncertain function. V lost 4 bases and J 0 bases, leaving 10 bases between the germline ends. The CDR3 is 14 amino acids. CDR3 sequence (DNA): TGCGCCAGCAGTCCCCGGGTTTTCTCCTACGAGCAGTACTTC. This gives the protein CASSPRVFSYEQYF.

The chain uses TRBV21-1 and TRBJ1-6; the DNA was not compared with TRBD1, the D call given in the table. TRBV21-1 is flagged as a pseudogene. The CDR3 contains 20 residues. CDR3 in amino acids: CASSPRPGTGLSSYNSPLHF. The DNA for the CDR3 is TGTGCCAGCAGCCCGCGGCCCGGCACAGGGCTGAGCTCCTATAATTCACCCCTCCACTTT.

The gene calls are TRBV5-1 and TRBJ1-2, with 7 positions matching TRBD1. Germline-derived CDR1 and CDR2 are SGHRS and YFSETQ. CDR3 length: 15 residues. After removal of 0 bases from V and 4 bases from J, the junction contained 6 bases not matched to a gene. CDR3 sequence reads: CASSLVQGDGYGYTF. The CDR3 bases are TGCGCCAGCAGCTTGGTCCAGGGGGATGGCTATGGCTACACCTTC.

In its sample, this clone was seen a few times. The chain links TRBV5-5 to TRBJ2-1; perhaps D is TRBD1 or TRBD2 (5 bases each). This CDR3 is 18 amino acids long. V was pared by 0 bases and J by 1 base, with 17 bases between. Germline lookup yields CDR1 SGHKS and CDR2 YYEKEE (reference sequence). The CDR3 coding sequence is TGTGCCAGCAGCTTGGACCTAACGGGGCCGAGTTCCTACAATGAGCAGTTCTTC. Translated: CASSLDLTGPSSYNEQFF.